The 16 T cell receptor beta chains listed next were all sequenced from one sample in a study of human T cells and chemical hapten exposure (dated by TCRdb to the early 2020s). This specimen's time point label, interpreted: patch test 1, 2 weeks after DPC sensitization. What the treatment or condition label conveys for this sample: therapeutic diphenylcyclopropenone sensitization with weekly scalp DPC. Library method: RACE. TCRdb shows the sequencer as NextSeq 500. TCRdb reprocessing: public reads trimmed at Q25 with fastp, clones called with MiXCR, in-frame beta chains kept. Each entry merges the rows of one CDR3 protein and shows their most common DNA and genes. The sample table contains 45,000 to 70,000 distinct CDR3 sequences; only one count was recorded for approximately 9.3% of them. Roughly 13% of the sample rests with the top ten. The specimen comprised whole blood, sampled in connection with sensitization to the hapten diphenylcyclopropenone (DPC). All receptors derive from a woman between 40 and 55 years old with alopecia areata. Some clones in this sample may be carry-over from other donors' samples.

This clonotype was detected many times. The genes are TRBV30 and TRBJ1-5; maybe TRBD1 (5 bases). This CDR3 has 17 residues. Germline V gene data show CDR1 as GTSNPN and CDR2 as SVGIG (reference sequence). V was clipped by 0 bases and J by 0 bases, with 15 bases between them. This CDR3 reads CAWSVRGRANSNQPQHF. In DNA form, the CDR3 reads TGTGCCTGGAGTGTAAGGGGAAGGGCTAATAGCAATCAGCCCCAGCATTTT.

This clonotype was picked up many times. The chain is built from TRBV21-1 and TRBJ2-7; the table's TRBD1 call for D was not verified on the DNA. TRBV21-1 is given as a pseudogene. The CDR3 is made up of 15 amino acids. The CDR3 DNA is TGTGCCAGCAGCAAAGGGGACAGTCATGCTTACGAGCAGTACTTC. As protein: CASSKGDSHAYEQYF.

The genes are TRBV9 and TRBJ1-1; TRBD1 agrees at 7 bases. J was trimmed by 4 bases and V by 3 bases; bases with no gene match: 3. This CDR3 region has 13 residues. The germline V gene has CDR1 SGDLS and CDR2 YYNGEE. The CDR3 sequence is CASSEGTVTEAFF. The CDR3 DNA follows: TGTGCCAGCAGCGAGGGGACAGTCACTGAAGCTTTCTTT.

In its sample, this clonotype was seen many times. The chain employs TRBV7-6 and TRBJ1-5; a possible D gene is TRBD1 (5 bases). The germline V gene has CDR1 SGHVS and CDR2 FNYEAQ. Trimming pared 5 bases from V and 7 bases from J, leaving 12 bases between. This CDR3 is 13 amino acids long. The CDR3 sequence is CASSAQGGQPQHF. The CDR3 nucleotides are TGTGCCAGCAGCGCGCAGGGAGGCCAGCCCCAGCATTTT.

This clonotype was counted at least ten times. The chain joins TRBV4-2 to TRBJ1-5; D unresolved. With 3 bases removed from V and 3 bases from J, the gap between germline ends came to 9 bases. This CDR3 is 14 amino acids long. The germline V gene encodes CDR1 LGHNA and CDR2 YNFKEQ. This chain's CDR3 is CASSQDLSNQPQHF. Written as DNA, the CDR3 is TGTGCCAGCAGCCAGGACCTATCCAATCAGCCCCAGCATTTT.

A few counts support this clonotype. This chain links TRBV28 with TRBJ2-1; the D gene is possibly TRBD1 (6 bases). This CDR3 has 14 residues. Germline V gene sequence: CDR1 MDHEN, CDR2 SYDVKM. V lost 9 bases and J lost 6, with 18 bases in between. This chain's CDR3 is CASTGQGFFNEQFF. CDR3 in DNA: TGTGCCAGTACTGGGCAGGGGTTCTTCAATGAGCAGTTCTTC.

This clonotype was detected ten times or more. This chain links TRBV7-9 with TRBJ1-1, with no clear D. The CDR3 is made up of 12 amino acids. Germline V gene data show CDR1 as SEHNR and CDR2 as FQNEAQ (reference sequence). Deletions cut 5 bases from V and 5 bases from J, with 9 bases between. The CDR3 reads CASSLTWTEAFF. In DNA form, the CDR3 reads TGTGCCAGCAGCCTTACCTGGACTGAAGCTTTCTTT.

V is TRBV6-5 and J is TRBJ1-1; D not resolved. V dropped 4 bases and J dropped 1 base, with 13 bases sitting between them. The CDR3 covers 15 residues. Per germline, CDR1 MNHEY and CDR2 SVGAGI. This chain's CDR3 is CASSFNHRSNTEAFF. The CDR3 nucleotides read TGTGCCAGCAGTTTCAACCACAGATCGAACACTGAAGCTTTCTTT.

This clonotype has a count of ten or more. This sequence joins TRBV20-1 and TRBJ1-5; 7 bases map to TRBD1. Trimming took 0 bases from V and 6 from J; bases not matched to a gene: 5. The germline V gene has CDR1 DFQATT and CDR2 SNEGSKA (reference sequence). The CDR3 totals 14 residues. Here the CDR3 DNA reads TGCAGTGCTAGAGATTCGCAGGGGGGTCAGCCCCAGCATTTT. It yields the protein CSARDSQGGQPQHF.

In this sample, this clonotype turned up many times. The J gene is TRBJ2-3, the V gene TRBV5-6; D gene uncertain. Germline V gene lookup returns CDR1 SGHDT and CDR2 YYEEEE. CDR3 length: 14 residues. The germline V and J ends were trimmed by 3 bases and 4 bases, with 12 bases remaining between them. CDR3 region: CASSSLAPADTQYF. The CDR3 DNA follows: TGTGCCAGCAGCTCATTAGCCCCGGCAGATACGCAGTATTTT.

In this sample, this clonotype turned up many times. The chain links TRBV29-1 to TRBJ2-3; perhaps TRBD2 as D (5 bases). V was cut by 3 bases and J by 2 bases, with 9 bases left in between. The CDR3 is 13 residues long. CDR1 and CDR2 (germline): SQVTM, ANQGSEA. The CDR3: CSVDREHTDTQYF. The CDR3 DNA is TGCAGCGTTGATAGGGAGCACACAGATACGCAGTATTTT.

Ten or more counts support this clonotype. This chain's CDR3 is CAWSRQLYTGELFF. The CDR3 DNA is TGTGCCTGGAGCCGACAGCTCTACACCGGGGAGCTGTTTTTT. The chain has TRBV30 and TRBJ2-2; TRBD1 might be the D (5 bases). This CDR3 spans 14 amino acids. V gave up 3 bases and J gave up 3 bases, with 11 bases separating them. Germline CDR1 is GTSNPN and CDR2 is SVGIG (reference sequence).

This clonotype was detected many times. J is TRBJ2-5 and V is TRBV28; TRBD2 might be the D (7 bases). Trimming left V 3 bases short and J 1 base short, with 15 bases between. CDR3 length: 16 amino acids. Germline V gene lookup returns CDR1 MDHEN and CDR2 SYDVKM. DNA of the CDR3: TGTGCCAGCAGTTTCGTTGCGGGGGCCCTCCAAGAGACCCAGTACTTC. This encodes CASSFVAGALQETQYF.

The chain is built from TRBV27 and TRBJ1-5; the match to TRBD1 covers 9 bases. CDR1 and CDR2 (germline): MNHEY, SMNVEV (reference sequence). CDR3 length: 14 residues. Losses at the gene ends were 5 bases for V and 3 bases for J; bases not matched to a gene: 2. CDR3: CASSIQGANQPQHF. The CDR3 region has the DNA TGTGCCAGCAGTATACAGGGGGCCAATCAGCCCCAGCATTTT.

This chain links TRBV5-4 with TRBJ2-7; no clear D. Germline CDR1 reads SGHNT; CDR2 reads YYREEE (reference sequence). The CDR3 runs to 14 residues. V was trimmed by 0 bases and J by 0 bases, leaving 7 bases between them. The CDR3 sequence: CASSLVLGSYEQYF. CDR3 sequence (DNA): TGTGCCAGCAGCTTGGTTCTTGGCTCCTACGAGCAGTACTTC.

This clonotype was recorded at least ten times. The chain has TRBV20-1 and TRBJ1-1, with D possibly matching TRBD1 (5 bases). V lost 1 base, J lost 4 bases, and 16 bases lay in between. Germline CDR1 DFQATT, CDR2 SNEGSKA (reference sequence). CDR3 length: 15 amino acids. The CDR3, as DNA: TGCAGTGCTAGAGCGTTCGGCGCAGGGAGCACTGAAGCTTTCTTT. Encoded protein: CSARAFGAGSTEAFF.